The 2 T cell receptor beta chains below come from one sample, sequenced in a study of blood T cell repertoires in COVID-19. Sequencing was performed with immunoSEQ multiplex PCR; in TCRdb, only in-frame clones are kept and a portion is missing. The sample shows around 130,000 clones, about 86% of them seen only once. Sequenced sample: PBMCs or T cells enriched from blood (not recorded which). The receptors originated from a man aged 35-49 years with acute COVID-19.

A single count supports this clone. The chain combines TRBV28 with TRBJ2-7, with 11 nucleotides matching TRBD1. The CDR3 totals 16 residues. Germline CDR1 reads MDHEN; CDR2 reads SYDVKM. Germline trimming cut 5 bases from V and 4 bases from J; bases unmatched to any gene: 10. In nucleotides, the CDR3 is TGTGCCAGCAGTACACCCCCGGGACAGGGGGGATACGAGCAGTACTTC. This sequence encodes CASSTPPGQGGYEQYF.

The V and J genes are TRBV19 and TRBJ2-2; D may be TRBD1 (7 bases). Germline V gene lookup returns CDR1 LNHDA and CDR2 SQIVND (reference sequence). V shed 5 bases and J shed 4 bases, with 14 bases lying between them. CDR3 length: 15 residues. The CDR3 reads CASSPRQGGTGELFF. CDR3 DNA: TGTGCCAGTAGTCCAAGACAGGGAGGCACCGGGGAGCTGTTTTTT. Together with reference TRBV19 and TRBJ2-2, the CDR3 gives the full variable domain: DGGITQSPKYLFRKEGQNVTLSCEQNLNHDAMYWYRQDPGQGLRLIYYSQIVNDFQKGDIAEGYSVSREKKESFPLTVTSAQKNPTAFYLCASSPRQGGTGELFFGEGSRLTVL.